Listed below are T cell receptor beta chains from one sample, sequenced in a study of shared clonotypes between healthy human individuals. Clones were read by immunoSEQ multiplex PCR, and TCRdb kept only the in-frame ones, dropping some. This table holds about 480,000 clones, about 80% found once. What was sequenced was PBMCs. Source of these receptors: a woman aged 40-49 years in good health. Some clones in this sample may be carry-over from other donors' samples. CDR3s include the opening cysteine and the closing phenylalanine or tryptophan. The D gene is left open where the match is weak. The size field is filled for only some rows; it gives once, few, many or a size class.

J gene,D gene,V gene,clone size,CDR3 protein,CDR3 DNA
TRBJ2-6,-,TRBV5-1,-,CASSPAGDGANVLTF,TGCGCCAGCAGCCCCGCAGGGGATGGGGCCAACGTCCTGACTTTC
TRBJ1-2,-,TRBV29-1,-,CSASTGADYGYTF,TGCAGCGCCTCCACGGGGGCGGACTATGGCTACACCTTC
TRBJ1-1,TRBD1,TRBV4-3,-,CASSQGADLDRGGTEAFF,TGCGCCAGCAGCCAAGGTGCCGATTTGGACAGGGGCGGCACTGAAGCTTTCTTT
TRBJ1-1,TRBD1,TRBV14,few,CASSHPRQGDTEAFF,TGTGCCAGCAGCCATCCCCGGCAGGGGGACACTGAAGCTTTCTTT
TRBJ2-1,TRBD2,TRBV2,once,CASFLRGLDYNEQFF,TGTGCCAGCTTTCTTCGGGGACTAGACTACAATGAGCAGTTCTTC
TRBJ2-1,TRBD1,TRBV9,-,CASSVDLASTGGNEQFF,TGTGCCAGCAGCGTAGATCTGGCCTCCACAGGGGGCAATGAGCAGTTCTTC
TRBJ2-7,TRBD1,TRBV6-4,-,CASSVGQGASIHEQYF,TGTGCCAGCAGCGTCGGACAGGGGGCAAGCATCCACGAGCAGTACTTC
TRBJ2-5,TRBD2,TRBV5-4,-,CALGLAGRQETQYF,TGTGCTCTGGGACTAGCGGGAAGGCAAGAGACCCAGTACTTC
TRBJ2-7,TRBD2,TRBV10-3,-,CAIRLAGTNYEQYF,TGTGCCATCAGGCTAGCGGGGACAAACTACGAGCAGTACTTC
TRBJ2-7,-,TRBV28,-,CASSLSAGVNEQYF,TGTGCCAGCAGTTTATCGGCAGGGGTCAACGAGCAGTACTTC
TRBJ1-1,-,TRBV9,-,CASSKRAATEAFF,TGTGCCAGCAGCAAGAGGGCAGCCACTGAAGCTTTCTTT
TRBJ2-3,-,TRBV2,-,CASSPVGGTQYF,TGTGCCAGCAGCCCTGTCGGGGGTACGCAGTATTTT
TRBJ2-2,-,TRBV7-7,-,CASSIGSGTGELFF,TGTGCCAGCAGCATTGGGAGCGGGACCGGGGAGCTGTTTTTT
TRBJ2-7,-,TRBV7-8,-,CASSLVSWSDEQYF,TGTGCCAGCAGCTTAGTGAGCTGGTCGGACGAGCAGTACTTC
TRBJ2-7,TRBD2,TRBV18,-,CASSPRASGGDYEQYF,TGTGCCAGCTCACCACGGGCTAGCGGGGGTGACTACGAGCAGTACTTC
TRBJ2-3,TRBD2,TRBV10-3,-,CAITGTSGKGGTDTQYF,TGTGCCATTACCGGGACTAGCGGGAAGGGTGGCACAGATACGCAGTATTTT
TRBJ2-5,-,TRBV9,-,CASSVGTEETQYF,TGTGCCAGCAGCGTAGGGACAGAAGAGACCCAGTACTTC
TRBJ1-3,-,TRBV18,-,CASSPNGGQTGNTIYF,TGTGCCAGCTCACCAAATGGAGGGCAGACTGGAAACACCATATATTTT
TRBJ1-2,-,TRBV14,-,CASSQASQGGGFYGYTF,TGTGCCAGCAGCCAAGCCTCCCAAGGCGGGGGCTTCTATGGCTACACCTTC
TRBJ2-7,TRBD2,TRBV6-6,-,CASSYSGGGDYEQYF,TGTGCCAGCAGTTACTCCGGGGGGGGTGACTACGAGCAGTACTTC
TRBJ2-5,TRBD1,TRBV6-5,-,CASSRGQVQETQYF,TGTGCCAGCAGCCGGGGACAGGTACAAGAGACCCAGTACTTC
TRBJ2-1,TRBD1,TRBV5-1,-,CASSPRGQGSGDEQFF,TGCGCCAGCAGCCCCCGAGGACAGGGTTCCGGCGATGAGCAGTTCTTC
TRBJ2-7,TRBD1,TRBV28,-,CASSAPGQGNEQYF,TGTGCCAGCAGCGCCCCGGGACAGGGGAACGAGCAGTACTTC
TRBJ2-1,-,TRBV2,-,CASSESRQRGNEQFF,TGTGCCAGCAGTGAGTCGCGACAAAGAGGCAATGAGCAGTTCTTC
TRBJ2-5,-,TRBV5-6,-,CASSSQTRTGTQYF,TGTGCCAGCAGCTCCCAGACCAGGACGGGGACCCAGTACTTC
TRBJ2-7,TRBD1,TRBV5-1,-,CASSLGQGPYEQYF,TGCGCCAGCAGCTTGGGACAGGGGCCCTACGAGCAGTACTTC
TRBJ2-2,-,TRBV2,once,CASGGQGNTGELFF,TGTGCCAGCGGCGGGCAGGGAAACACCGGGGAGCTGTTTTTT
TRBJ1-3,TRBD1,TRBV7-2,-,CASSPQGVAGNTIYF,TGTGCCAGCAGCCCACAGGGGGTAGCTGGAAACACCATATATTTT
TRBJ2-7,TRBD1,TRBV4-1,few,CASSQTPGQAYEQYF,TGCGCCAGCAGCCAAACGCCGGGACAGGCCTACGAGCAGTACTTC
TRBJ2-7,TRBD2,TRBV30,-,CAWRRLAGGYQYEQYF,TGTGCCTGGAGAAGGCTAGCGGGAGGGTACCAATACGAGCAGTACTTC
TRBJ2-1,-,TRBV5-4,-,CASSLAAGGGTAAQFF,TGTGCCAGCAGCTTGGCTGCAGGGGGGGGGACAGCGGCGCAGTTCTTC
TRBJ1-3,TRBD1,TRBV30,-,CAWTPGQLSGNTIYF,TGTGCCTGGACTCCGGGACAGCTCTCTGGAAACACCATATATTTT
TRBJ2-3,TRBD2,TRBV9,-,CASSVQGLTTDTQYF,TGTGCCAGCAGCGTACAGGGACTAACCACAGATACGCAGTATTTT
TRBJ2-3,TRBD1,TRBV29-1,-,CSADEGATDTQYF,TGCAGCGCTGATGAGGGGGCCACAGATACGCAGTATTTT
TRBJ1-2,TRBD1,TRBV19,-,CASSKLGQFYGYTF,TGTGCCAGTAGTAAGTTGGGACAGTTCTATGGCTACACCTTC
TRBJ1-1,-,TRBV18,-,CASSQSISNTEAFF,TGTGCCAGCTCACAGTCGATTTCGAACACTGAAGCTTTCTTT
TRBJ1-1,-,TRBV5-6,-,CASSVRGIDTEAFF,TGTGCCAGCAGCGTCAGGGGCATCGACACTGAAGCTTTCTTT
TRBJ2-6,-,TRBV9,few,CASSPRSGANVLTF,TGTGCCAGCAGCCCCCGGTCTGGGGCCAACGTCCTGACTTTC
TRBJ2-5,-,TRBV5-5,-,CASSLESVGETQYF,TGTGCCAGCAGCTTGGAATCGGTCGGAGAGACCCAGTACTTC
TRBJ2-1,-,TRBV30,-,CAWGLAGYEQFF,TGTGCCTGGGGGCTAGCTGGCTATGAGCAGTTCTTC
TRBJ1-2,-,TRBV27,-,CASSFTGNYGYTF,TGTGCCAGCAGTTTTACAGGGAACTATGGCTACACCTTC
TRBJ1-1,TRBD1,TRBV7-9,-,CASSPPVQGGHAFF,TGTGCCAGCAGCCCCCCGGTCCAGGGGGGGCATGCTTTCTTT
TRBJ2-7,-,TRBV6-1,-,CASREGGYEQYF,TGTGCCAGCAGGGAGGGGGGATACGAGCAGTACTTC
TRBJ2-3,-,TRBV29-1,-,CSVEGRGTQYF,TGCAGCGTTGAAGGGCGGGGTACGCAGTATTTT
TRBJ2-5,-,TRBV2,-,CASTLLSGGETQYF,TGTGCCAGCACCCTGCTCTCGGGTGGGGAGACCCAGTACTTC
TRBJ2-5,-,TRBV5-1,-,CASSLVGVVETQYF,TGCGCCAGCAGCCTAGTGGGTGTGGTGGAGACCCAGTACTTC